Below, 29 T cell receptor beta chains from the same sample are listed, as sequenced in a study of T cells in tumors after PD-1 blockade. The method was immunoSEQ multiplex PCR; TCRdb's version includes in-frame clones alone and lacks a portion of them. The sample lists 7,000 to 9,500 clones; 65% to 70% were seen once. Sample: tumor tissue, taken after anti-PD-1 treatment. All receptors come from a human donor with basal cell carcinoma.

The chain recombines TRBV2 with TRBJ1-1, with TRBD1 matching 8 bases. With V trimmed by 4 bases and J by 5 bases, 6 bases remained unmatched. There are 14 residues in the CDR3. The germline V gene has CDR1 SNHLY and CDR2 FYNNEI. The CDR3 sequence: CASSGDRGRTEAFF. CDR3 coding DNA: TGTGCCAGCAGTGGAGACAGGGGTAGGACTGAAGCTTTCTTT.

J is TRBJ1-2 and V is TRBV6-5; TRBD1 matches at 7 bases. V lost 8 bases to trimming and J lost 8 bases; unmatched junction nucleotides: 17. CDR1 is MNHEY, CDR2 SVGAGI, per germline. This CDR3 is built from 15 residues. CDR3 in DNA: TGTGCCAGCTCAGGGGGACTGCATGAGAGTCGGGGCTACACCTTC. Its translation is CASSGGLHESRGYTF.

The rearrangement links TRBV4-2 to TRBJ2-7; D may be TRBD1 (6 bases). CDR1 and CDR2 (germline): LGHNA, YNFKEQ. V lost 0 bases and J lost 3, with 12 bases in between. CDR3 length: 15 amino acids. CDR3 nucleotides: TGTGCCAGCAGCCAAGATGCAGGACAGTACTACGAGCAGTACTTC. This sequence encodes CASSQDAGQYYEQYF.

V gene TRBV30 combines with J gene TRBJ1-4, with a tentative D call TRBD1 (6 bases). In germline, CDR1 is GTSNPN, CDR2 SVGIG (reference sequence). The CDR3 has 14 amino acids. The ends were cut back, 2 bases at V and 6 bases at J, with 13 bases in the middle. For the CDR3, the DNA is TGTGCCTGGAGTTTATTCGGGGGCGATGAAAAACTGTTTTTT. It yields the protein CAWSLFGGDEKLFF.

By proportion, this clone is medium-sized. The chain recombines TRBV4-2 with TRBJ2-7, with D possibly being TRBD2 (6 bases). Trimming took 1 base from V and 4 from J, leaving 14 bases between them. The germline V gene encodes CDR1 LGHNA and CDR2 YNFKEQ. This CDR3 spans 15 amino acids. The CDR3 region is CASSQAFGSMYEQYF. The CDR3, as DNA: TGTGCCAGCAGCCAAGCGTTCGGGAGTATGTACGAGCAGTACTTC.

This clone was seen only a few times. V gene TRBV4-2 combines with J gene TRBJ2-7; TRBD2 aligns across 14 bases. This CDR3 contains 17 residues. The germline V gene has CDR1 LGHNA and CDR2 YNFKEQ. V was pared by 1 base and J by 7 bases, with 9 bases of the junction left unmatched. Here the CDR3 reads CASSQATPGLAGEEQYF. The CDR3 DNA follows: TGTGCCAGCAGCCAAGCGACACCGGGACTAGCGGGGGAGGAGCAGTACTTC.

The chain links TRBV18 to TRBJ2-3; the D is unclear. V lost 2 bases and J 0 bases, leaving 3 bases between the germline ends. This CDR3 has 13 residues. The V gene's germline CDR1 is KGHSH and CDR2 LQKENI. CDR3 residues: CASSPESTDTQYF. The CDR3 DNA reads TGTGCCAGCTCACCAGAGAGCACAGATACGCAGTATTTT.

In DNA form, the CDR3 reads TGTGCCAGCAGTGGTATCCGATTCGATGGCTACACCTTC. This gives the protein CASSGIRFDGYTF. This sequence joins TRBV2 and TRBJ1-2; D uncertain. CDR1 and CDR2 (germline): SNHLY, FYNNEI. This CDR3 is 13 amino acids long. V lost 4 bases and J lost 6, with 12 bases in between.

The chain combines TRBV5-4 with TRBJ1-5; perhaps TRBD1 as D (6 bases). This CDR3 has 14 amino acids. V shed 2 bases and J shed 3 bases, with 9 bases lying between them. In germline, CDR1 is SGHNT, CDR2 YYREEE (reference sequence). The CDR3 nucleotides read TGTGCCAGCAGCTTAGGGGGATTCAATCAGCCCCAGCATTTT. It is translated as CASSLGGFNQPQHF.

By frequency in the sample, this clone is medium-sized. The chain employs TRBV6-5 and TRBJ2-2; 8 bases align to TRBD1. CDR3 length: 15 residues. The V segment lost 2 bases and the J segment 6 bases; nucleotides outside the gene matches: 5. Germline V lookup: CDR1 MNHEY, CDR2 SVGAGI. In nucleotides, the CDR3 is TGTGCCAGCAGTTACGCACACAGGGGGGCCGGGGAGCTGTTTTTT. This codes for CASSYAHRGAGELFF.

V is TRBV19 and J is TRBJ2-3; D is possibly TRBD1 (5 bases). V was pared by 3 bases and J by 5 bases, with 15 bases between. CDR3 size: 15 residues. Looked up from germline, CDR1 is LNHDA and CDR2 is SQIVND (reference sequence). As DNA, the CDR3 is TGTGCCAGTAGTATTGGGTCTGGAAGGGGAGATACGCAGTATTTT. Its translation: CASSIGSGRGDTQYF.

The rearrangement links TRBV27 to TRBJ1-1; perhaps TRBD1 as D (6 bases). Trimming removed 5 bases from V and 3 bases from J, with 22 bases in between. The CDR3 has 17 residues. From germline, CDR1 is MNHEY and CDR2 SMNVEV (reference sequence). CDR3 amino acids: CASSPVAGDDRDTEAFF. The CDR3, as DNA: TGTGCCAGCAGTCCCGTCGCAGGGGATGATAGGGACACTGAAGCTTTCTTT.

In its sample, this clone was seen a few times. The chain recombines TRBV7-2 with TRBJ1-6; D is ambiguous. The CDR3 has 15 amino acids. Germline loops: CDR1 SGHTA, CDR2 FQGNSA. V lost 1 base, J lost 7 bases, and 11 bases lay in between. The CDR3 DNA is TGTGCCAGCAGCTTAGTGGCACGGGGAAATTCACCCCTCCACTTT. Its protein is CASSLVARGNSPLHF.

A few counts support this clone. The J gene is TRBJ2-3, the V gene TRBV27; 7 bases match TRBD2. The germline CDR1 and CDR2 sequences are MNHEY and SMNVEV (reference sequence). There are 13 residues in the CDR3. With V trimmed by 2 bases and J by 4 bases, 0 bases remained unmatched. The CDR3 loop reads CASSLAGADTQYF. CDR3 in DNA: TGTGCCAGCAGTTTAGCGGGAGCAGATACGCAGTATTTT.

A few counts support this clone. The gene calls are TRBV6-5 and TRBJ1-5; D gene ambiguous. V lost 4 bases to trimming and J lost 2 bases, with 6 bases between them. Germline CDR1 MNHEY, CDR2 SVGAGI. This CDR3 spans 13 amino acids. CDR3 region: CASSWSGNQPQHF. The CDR3, as DNA: TGTGCCAGCAGTTGGTCTGGCAATCAGCCCCAGCATTTT.

This chain connects TRBV5-4 to TRBJ2-7, with TRBD1 as a possible D gene (6 bases). The CDR3 spans 17 residues. Trimming took off 6 bases at V and 0 bases at J, with 22 bases between the two ends. The germline V gene has CDR1 SGHNT and CDR2 YYREEE (reference sequence). In DNA, the CDR3 is TGTGCCAGCACCGAGCCGGCTCGACAGGAATTCTCCTACGAGCAGTACTTC. Its translation: CASTEPARQEFSYEQYF.

This clone was seen more than once but under ten times. This chain joins TRBV6-2 or TRBV6-3 and TRBJ2-3; 8 bases agree with TRBD2. CDR1 MNHEY and CDR2 SVGEGT come from the germline V gene. This CDR3 is 17 amino acids long. Trimming took 2 bases from V and 4 from J; bases not matched to a gene: 11. The CDR3 DNA reads as TGTGCCAGCAGTTACACCCTTAGCGGGGTTGACTCAGATACGCAGTATTTT. Protein sequence: CASSYTLSGVDSDTQYF.

The J gene is TRBJ2-3, the V gene TRBV5-1; D unclear. The CDR3 spans 13 residues. The germline V gene has CDR1 SGHRS and CDR2 YFSETQ. Trimming left V 10 bases short and J 0 bases short, with 12 bases between. The CDR3 region is CASGLSSTDTQYF. CDR3 nucleotides: TGCGCCTCCGGGCTCTCTAGCACAGATACGCAGTATTTT.

By frequency in the sample, this clone is medium-sized. The rearrangement uses TRBV30 and TRBJ1-6, with D uncertain. The CDR3 runs 15 residues. Trimming left V 1 base short and J 0 bases short, with 7 bases between. Germline values: CDR1 GTSNPN, CDR2 SVGIG (reference sequence). The CDR3, as DNA: TGTGCCTGGAGTGGCTGGAGCTCCTATAATTCACCCCTCCACTTT. Translated: CAWSGWSSYNSPLHF.

V gene TRBV5-4 combines with J gene TRBJ2-5, with D maybe TRBD2 (6 bases). Trimming pared 4 bases from V and 0 bases from J, leaving 7 bases between. The CDR3 consists of 13 residues. The germline CDR1 and CDR2 sequences are SGHNT and YYREEE (reference sequence). This CDR3 reads CASSPGDQETQYF. The CDR3 nucleotides read TGTGCCAGCAGCCCGGGAGACCAAGAGACCCAGTACTTC.

V gene TRBV7-9 combines with J gene TRBJ2-7; 8 positions agree with TRBD2. CDR3 length equals 16 residues. V gave up 3 bases and J gave up 0 bases; unmatched junction bases: 7. Germline values: CDR1 SEHNR, CDR2 FQNEAQ (reference sequence). The CDR3 loop is CASSFDSGTSSYEQYF. CDR3 DNA sequence: TGTGCCAGCAGCTTCGATAGCGGGACCAGCTCCTACGAGCAGTACTTC.

The chain uses TRBV18 and TRBJ2-3; 9 bases agree with TRBD2. CDR1 KGHSH and CDR2 LQKENI come from the germline V gene. The CDR3 has 17 amino acids. Trimming took 3 bases from V and 1 from J; bases not matched to a gene: 8. CDR3 in amino acids: CASSPSGTSFGTDTQYF. CDR3 bases: TGTGCCAGCTCACCGTCCGGGACTAGCTTTGGCACAGATACGCAGTATTTT.

In the case of this clone: The identical CDR3 is also encoded by other nucleotide sequences in the sample. The chain is built from TRBV12-3 or TRBV12-4 and TRBJ1-5; D gene uncertain. Trimming shortened V by 7 bases and J by 0 bases, and 4 bases separated the two germline ends. This CDR3 contains 12 residues. CDR3 coding DNA: TGTGCCAGCACCTATAGCAATCAGCCCCAGCATTTT. It encodes CASTYSNQPQHF.

This chain links TRBV5-5 with TRBJ2-3; TRBD2 agrees at 11 bases. The V segment lost 0 bases and the J segment 7 bases; nucleotides outside the gene matches: 7. Germline assignment: CDR1 SGHKS and CDR2 YYEKEE (reference sequence). The CDR3 is 16 amino acids. DNA for the CDR3: TGTGCCAGCAGCTTGGATGGTAGCGGGGGGGCGAATACGCAGTATTTT. This gives the protein CASSLDGSGGANTQYF.

This rearrangement joins TRBV24-1 to TRBJ2-3, with 11 nucleotides matching TRBD1. After removal of 3 bases from V and 3 bases from J, the junction contained 4 bases not matched to a gene. This CDR3 has 16 amino acids. Germline V gene lookup returns CDR1 KGHDR and CDR2 SFDVKD. CDR3 sequence reads: CATSDGQGARTDTQYF. Here the CDR3 DNA reads TGTGCCACCAGTGATGGACAGGGGGCGCGGACAGATACGCAGTATTTT.

In this sample, this clone is medium-sized. J is TRBJ1-2 and V is TRBV2; D unclear. Deletions cut 3 bases from V and 5 bases from J, with 16 bases between. This CDR3 comprises 15 residues. Germline V gene data show CDR1 as SNHLY and CDR2 as FYNNEI. CDR3: CASSEFSQAEYGYTF. CDR3 coding DNA: TGTGCCAGCAGTGAGTTTAGCCAGGCCGAGTATGGCTACACCTTC.

V and J are TRBV6-5 and TRBJ1-1; 9 bases align to TRBD1. The CDR3 has 15 amino acids. Germline-derived CDR1 and CDR2 are MNHEY and SVGAGI. Trimming removed 7 bases from V and 1 base from J; junction bases left unmatched: 7. The CDR3 bases are TGTGCCAGCATATTAAGACAGGGGGAGAACACTGAAGCTTTCTTT. It is translated as CASILRQGENTEAFF.

The gene calls are TRBV7-3 and TRBJ1-6, with a weak D call TRBD1 (6 bases). This CDR3 region has 15 residues. The germline V gene has CDR1 SGHTA and CDR2 FQGTGA. V lost 1 base and J 9 bases, leaving 13 bases between the germline ends. CDR3 nucleotide sequence: TGTGCCAGCAGCTTAATGGGAGGGGGGGCTTCACCCCTCCACTTT. Protein product: CASSLMGGGASPLHF.

The chain carries TRBV19 and TRBJ2-3; D is ambiguous. Germline CDR1 reads LNHDA; CDR2 reads SQIVND (reference sequence). The V and J ends lost 5 bases and 1 base respectively, with 10 bases between them. This CDR3 spans 14 amino acids. The CDR3 region has the DNA TGTGCCAGTAGTCCCTATACTCGCACAGATACGCAGTATTTT. Translating it yields CASSPYTRTDTQYF.